This T cell receptor (beta chain) is from a study of blood T cell repertoires in COVID-19 (dated by TCRdb to 2020 to 2022). In the study overall: Collaborator samples came from the United States, Italy and Spain and covered acute and convalescent phases of COVID-19. The dataset comprised deeply sampled blood TCRbeta repertoires from subjects exposed to, actively infected with, or recovered from COVID-19. The samples were drawn from the first 160 participants of the ongoing ImmuneRACE study and from about 1,200 subjects provided by 6 global collaborators. The repertoires were released in a freely available public database meant as a resource for research on the immune response to SARS-CoV-2. The prospective study material was composed of cDNA or gDNA derived from T cells, B-cell-depleted T cells, or PBMCs. Where available, HLA class I and class II types were obtained from metadata supplied by the sample provider rather than from assay-based typing. The sample metadata nearly always contained a de-identified subject ID, COVID-19 status, age in years and sex.

Worth noting for this clone: The target of this receptor is not known. No much larger clone exists at a distance of one base, and base qualities are not known.

The study at large found these results: The amount of clinical and demographic metadata varied by source and participant and was provided uncurated.

The collaborating institutions used their own protocols to collect whole blood in K2EDTA tubes. For TCRbeta analysis, collaborators shipped samples in one of three forms: frozen whole blood, isolated PBMCs, or DNA extracted from either of those sample types. From the cysteine through the phenylalanine, the CDR3 covers 17 amino acids. The kept DNA is CDR3 alone, 51 bases in frame from the first base. CDR1 and CDR2 (KGHDR, SFDVKD) derive from the germline V gene. For this chain, trimming is 3 bases at the V end and 1 base at the J end, and the number of junction bases without a gene match is 3. TCRbeta CDR3 regions were amplified from genomic DNA using the immunoSEQ Assay, a bias-controlled multiplex PCR. The authors processed their data as follows. Nucleated cell counts per sample were estimated from amplification of reference gene primers within the assay. Sequence reads were collapsed and filtered to measure the absolute abundance of every unique TCRbeta CDR3 rearrangement. For each sample, productive Simpson clonality was calculated as the square root of Simpson's diversity index over productive rearrangements. This immuneACCESS table, as held by TCRdb, lists in-frame sequences with V and J called but not all clones. Of the missing ones, under half trace to an unresolved V gene in checked studies; the others have no known cause. For V, J and clone size, that table is used; D and trimming come from the DNA. In all, the sample holds roughly 110,000 clones, and around 83% of those were seen once. In total, the top ten clones hold about 3.4% of the sample.

Sequencing was done on a sample of peripheral blood. The TCR sequence derives from a middle-aged man with acute or convalescent COVID-19. The receptor chain draws on TRBV24-1 and TRBJ2-3, with 13 middle bases fitting TRBD2. The CDR3 is CATSDTGTSGGTDTQYF. The bases read TGTGCCACCAGTGATACCGGGACTAGCGGGGGCACAGATACGCAGTATTTT.